The 31 T cell receptor beta chains below come from one sample, sequenced in a study of cytomegalovirus exposure and HLA in healthy donors. The PCR used 60 Vbeta and 13 Jbeta primers. The data were produced by immunoSEQ multiplex PCR, yet TCRdb's version contains in-frame clones alone and is incomplete. The data show under 200,000 clones, roughly 78% seen once. The sample was PBMCs. These receptors were collected from a woman in her thirties or forties in good health and CMV-seronegative.

This chain links TRBV14 with TRBJ1-2; no firm D call. Trimming pared 4 bases from V and 2 bases from J, leaving 8 bases between. The CDR3 length is 13 residues. CDR1 is SGHDN, CDR2 FVKESK, per germline. CDR3 protein: CASSRGWNYGYTF. The CDR3 DNA follows: TGTGCCAGCAGCCGAGGATGGAACTATGGCTACACCTTC.

This rearrangement joins TRBV11-2 to TRBJ1-3, with TRBD1 matching over 7 bases. This CDR3 has 18 amino acids. The V gene end was trimmed by 5 bases and the J gene end by 0 bases; junction bases not matched to a gene: 13. Germline values: CDR1 SGHAT, CDR2 FQNNGV. CDR3 coding DNA: TGTGCCAGCAGCCTCTCCTCACAGGGGTCTTTCTCTGGAAACACCATATATTTT. It encodes CASSLSSQGSFSGNTIYF. The whole variable domain, remainder taken from reference TRBV11-2 and TRBJ1-3, is EAGVAQSPRYKIIEKRQSVAFWCNPISGHATLYWYQQILGQGPKLLIQFQNNGVVDDSQLPKDRFSAERLKGVDSTLKIQPAKLEDSAVYLCASSLSSQGSFSGNTIYFGEGSWLTVV.

A single count supports this clone. V is TRBV15 and J is TRBJ1-6; D unresolved. This CDR3 has 13 amino acids. Deletions cut 0 bases from V and 14 bases from J, with 11 bases between. Germline CDR1 and CDR2: LNHNV and YYDKDF (reference sequence). The CDR3 DNA follows: TGTGCCACCAGCAGAGATGAAGTGGCAACCCTCCACTTT. This gives the protein CATSRDEVATLHF.

The J gene is TRBJ2-2, the V gene TRBV15, with D unclear. Germline-derived CDR1 and CDR2 are LNHNV and YYDKDF (reference sequence). V dropped 6 bases and J dropped 5 bases, with 4 bases sitting between them. This CDR3 has 11 amino acids. In DNA form, the CDR3 reads TGTGCCACCAGGGCAACCGGGGAGCTGTTTTTT. The encoded protein is CATRATGELFF.

This chain connects TRBV4-1 to TRBJ2-5; the match to TRBD1 covers 8 bases. CDR1 and CDR2 (germline): MGHRA, YSYEKL. The V and J ends lost 4 bases and 0 bases, in that order; junction bases with no gene match: 4. CDR3 length: 15 amino acids. CDR3 protein: CASSPQGANQETQYF. CDR3 DNA: TGCGCCAGCAGCCCGCAGGGGGCGAACCAAGAGACCCAGTACTTC.

The CDR3 region is CAWRWGQGAGEQYF. CDR3 in DNA: TGTGCCTGGAGGTGGGGGCAGGGGGCTGGCGAGCAGTACTTC. The chain links TRBV30 to TRBJ2-7; TRBD1 matches at 8 bases. CDR3 length: 14 residues. V lost 3 bases, J lost 6 bases, and 10 bases stayed unmatched. Germline V lookup: CDR1 GTSNPN, CDR2 SVGIG (reference sequence).

Details on this clone: The junction and the germline gene differ at one end; a read error may be behind it. This chain joins TRBV7-7 and TRBJ2-3; 8 bases fit TRBD2. Germline-derived CDR1 and CDR2 are SSHAT and FNYEAQ (reference sequence). The CDR3 loop spans 15 amino acids. Here the CDR3 reads CASSQAGALTDTQYF. The DNA of the CDR3 is TGTGCTAGCAGCCAAGCGGGGGCTTTGACAGATACGCAGTATTTT.

The chain has TRBV7-2 and TRBJ1-3; tentative D call: TRBD1 (5 bases). This CDR3 is 16 amino acids long. V lost 8 bases and J lost 3, with 20 bases in between. The germline V gene has CDR1 SGHTA and CDR2 FQGNSA. The CDR3 loop reads CASGGGRGFIGNTIYF. The CDR3 coding sequence is TGTGCCAGCGGGGGGGGTCGGGGCTTTATTGGAAACACCATATATTTT. The whole variable domain, remainder taken from reference TRBV7-2 and TRBJ1-3, is GAGVSQSPSNKVTEKGKDVELRCDPISGHTALYWYRQSLGQGLEFLIYFQGNSAPDKSGLPSDRFSAERTGGSVSTLTIQRTQQEDSAVYLCASGGGRGFIGNTIYFGEGSWLTVV.

This clone has more than one count but fewer than ten. The CDR3 DNA reads as TGTGCCAGCGGCCCGGGAAACATTCAGTACTTC. It specifies CASGPGNIQYF. The chain employs TRBV27 and TRBJ2-4; D unclear. From germline, CDR1 is MNHEY and CDR2 SMNVEV (reference sequence). This CDR3 contains 11 residues. With 8 bases removed from V and 6 bases from J, the gap between germline ends came to 8 bases.

This rearrangement joins TRBV6-1 to TRBJ1-2; D not certain. Per the germline V gene, CDR1 is MNHNS and CDR2 is SASEGT. The CDR3 loop spans 15 amino acids. V lost 2 bases and J 4 bases, leaving 14 bases between the germline ends. The CDR3 DNA reads as TGTGCCAGCAGTGAATTGTCAGGTCGCGCCTATGGCTACACCTTC. This translates into CASSELSGRAYGYTF.

CDR3 DNA: TGTGCCAGCAGCTTAGGGGGACAGGGGGCGACGGCTTTCTTT. Its protein product is CASSLGGQGATAFF. The rearrangement uses TRBV7-9 and TRBJ1-1; TRBD1 matches at 12 bases. The junction had 5 bases not matched to a gene; V was cut back by 1 base and J by 11 bases. Germline V gene sequence: CDR1 SEHNR, CDR2 FQNEAQ (reference sequence). The CDR3 runs to 14 residues.

This clone was picked up a small number of times. V usage is TRBV5-1 and J usage is TRBJ1-1, with TRBD1 matching over 8 bases. Germline CDR1 and CDR2: SGHRS and YFSETQ. V dropped 3 bases and J dropped 4; count of bases not matched to a gene: 5. The CDR3 covers 14 residues. For the CDR3, the DNA is TGCGCCAGCAGCTCACGACAGGGGTTCACTGAAGCTTTCTTT. Translating it yields CASSSRQGFTEAFF. The full variable domain, its missing parts supplied by reference TRBV5-1 and TRBJ1-1, is KAGVTQTPRYLIKTRGQQVTLSCSPISGHRSVSWYQQTPGQGLQFLFEYFSETQRNKGNFPGRFSGRQFSNSRSEMNVSTLELGDSALYLCASSSRQGFTEAFFGQGTRLTVV.

The DNA for the CDR3 is TGTGCCAGCAGCACGGGACAGGGGGACAGGTACGAGCAGTACTTC. It codes for CASSTGQGDRYEQYF. The chain has TRBV5-6 and TRBJ2-5; 11 bases align to TRBD1. The J call is doubtful: the DNA matches TRBJ2-7 better. The length of the CDR3 is 15 residues. The germline CDR1 and CDR2 sequences are SGHDT and YYEEEE.

This sequence joins TRBV9 and TRBJ2-5; 7 bases are shared with TRBD1. The DNA end is more similar to TRBJ2-7, so the J call may be wrong. The CDR3 extends over 15 amino acids. Germline CDR1 and CDR2: SGDLS and YYNGEE. CDR3 sequence reads: CASSFRDSPSYEQYF. The CDR3 DNA sequence: TGTGCCAGCAGCTTCCGGGACAGCCCTTCCTACGAGCAGTACTTC.

This clone came up a few times. This chain uses TRBV6-1 with TRBJ1-1, with D tentatively TRBD1 (6 bases). CDR3 size: 15 residues. Germline V gene lookup returns CDR1 MNHNS and CDR2 SASEGT. V lost 6 bases and J lost 4, with 18 bases in between. CDR3 in amino acids: CASRSQGNEFTEAFF. The DNA of the CDR3 is TGTGCCAGCAGGTCACAGGGTAACGAGTTCACTGAAGCTTTCTTT.

This clone was seen only a few times. This rearrangement joins TRBV15 to TRBJ2-7; the match to TRBD1 covers 7 bases. This CDR3 contains 14 residues. V lost 5 bases to trimming and J lost 0 bases; unmatched junction nucleotides: 4. Germline V gene sequence: CDR1 LNHNV, CDR2 YYDKDF (reference sequence). The CDR3 loop is CATSPDRVSYEQYF. The CDR3 bases are TGTGCCACCAGCCCAGACAGGGTCTCCTACGAGCAGTACTTC.

The table lists this clone with a count of one. The genes are TRBV11-2 and TRBJ2-7; no firm D call. CDR3 length: 11 residues. Germline V lookup: CDR1 SGHAT, CDR2 FQNNGV. Trimming left V 5 bases short and J 6 bases short, with 8 bases between. This CDR3 is CASSRPGEQYF. The CDR3 region has the DNA TGTGCCAGCAGCCGCCCGGGCGAGCAGTACTTC.

The chain recombines TRBV5-1 with TRBJ1-2, with 9 positions matching TRBD1. Germline-derived CDR1 and CDR2 are SGHRS and YFSETQ. CDR3 size: 14 residues. The junction had 9 bases not matched to a gene; V was cut back by 4 bases and J by 8 bases. In DNA form, the CDR3 reads TGCGCCAGCAGCGCCCCCGGGACAGGGAACGGCTACACCTTC. Translating gives CASSAPGTGNGYTF. Together with reference TRBV5-1 and TRBJ1-2, the CDR3 gives the full variable domain: KAGVTQTPRYLIKTRGQQVTLSCSPISGHRSVSWYQQTPGQGLQFLFEYFSETQRNKGNFPGRFSGRQFSNSRSEMNVSTLELGDSALYLCASSAPGTGNGYTFGSGTRLTVV.

V and J are TRBV5-1 and TRBJ2-1; D not certain. Germline CDR1 reads SGHRS; CDR2 reads YFSETQ. CDR3 length equals 14 residues. With 0 bases removed from V and 10 bases from J, the gap between germline ends came to 14 bases. In nucleotides, the CDR3 is TGCGCCAGCAGCTTGGGACAAACGTCATGGGAGCAGTTCTTC. It specifies CASSLGQTSWEQFF.

Only one count was recorded for this clone. The J gene is TRBJ1-6, the V gene TRBV27; no clear D. The CDR3 loop spans 17 amino acids. V was pared by 2 bases and J by 6 bases, with 17 bases between. Germline CDR1 and CDR2: MNHEY and SMNVEV (reference sequence). This CDR3 reads CASSLSQVGGSNSPLHF. In nucleotides, the CDR3 is TGTGCCAGCAGTTTAAGTCAGGTCGGAGGTTCTAATTCACCCCTCCACTTT.

The chain recombines TRBV6-1 with TRBJ1-2; weak D call: TRBD1 (5 bases). The germline CDR1 and CDR2 sequences are MNHNS and SASEGT. The CDR3 has 16 residues. V was cut by 3 bases and J by 4 bases, with 18 bases left in between. As DNA, the CDR3 is TGTGCCAGCAGTGAGGCACCGCCCGGGGGTGGCTATGGCTACACCTTC. Its protein product is CASSEAPPGGGYGYTF.

The V call is TRBV5-6, the J call TRBJ1-1, with TRBD1 matching 10 bases. V shed 4 bases and J 11 bases; nucleotides not matched to a gene: 14. The CDR3 totals 15 residues. CDR1 and CDR2 (germline): SGHDT, YYEEEE. CDR3 coding DNA: TGTGCCAGCAGCCCCCGGACAGGGGGAAGAGTCGGGGCTTTCTTT. Protein product: CASSPRTGGRVGAFF. Using reference TRBV5-6 and TRBJ1-1 for the parts outside the CDR3, the full variable domain is DAGVTQSPTHLIKTRGQQVTLRCSPKSGHDTVSWYQQALGQGPQFIFQYYEEEERQRGNFPDRFSGHQFPNYSSELNVNALLLGDSALYLCASSPRTGGRVGAFFGQGTRLTVV.

This chain links TRBV30 with TRBJ2-5, with a weak D call TRBD2 (5 bases). Trimming left V 2 bases short and J 4 bases short, with 11 bases between. This CDR3 region has 13 residues. Germline CDR1 GTSNPN, CDR2 SVGIG (reference sequence). Here the CDR3 reads CAWSSDSTETQYF. The CDR3 DNA sequence: TGTGCCTGGAGTTCGGACTCCACAGAGACCCAGTACTTC.

This rearrangement joins TRBV6-5 to TRBJ1-6, with D possibly being TRBD1 (6 bases). V was pared by 6 bases and J by 8 bases, with 17 bases between. This CDR3 comprises 15 residues. The germline V gene has CDR1 MNHEY and CDR2 SVGAGI. Written as DNA, the CDR3 is TGTGCCAGCAGATTAGGGACATGGGGAGATTCACCCCTCCACTTT. Translated: CASRLGTWGDSPLHF.

The V and J genes are TRBV6-1 and TRBJ2-7; perhaps TRBD2 as D (5 bases). The CDR3 totals 14 residues. V lost 7 bases and J lost 0, with 13 bases in between. Germline CDR1 and CDR2: MNHNS and SASEGT. The CDR3 DNA sequence: TGTGCCAGCAACTCCCGGGATTTCTCCTACGAGCAGTACTTC. Protein sequence: CASNSRDFSYEQYF.

The chain has TRBV30 and TRBJ2-7; TRBD2 agrees at 8 bases. The V gene's germline CDR1 is GTSNPN and CDR2 SVGIG (reference sequence). After removal of 4 bases from V and 2 bases from J, the junction contained 13 bases not matched to a gene. CDR3 size: 16 residues. For the CDR3, the DNA is TGTGCCTGGATCGGTCATGTTTCCGGGGGGGCCTACGAGCAGTACTTC. It is translated as CAWIGHVSGGAYEQYF.

The V call is TRBV28, the J call TRBJ2-2; TRBD1 matches 9 bases. Germline V gene lookup returns CDR1 MDHEN and CDR2 SYDVKM. This CDR3 comprises 15 residues. Germline trimming cut 7 bases from V and 3 bases from J; bases unmatched to any gene: 6. The CDR3: CASTRDRVDTGELFF. Written as DNA, the CDR3 is TGTGCCAGCACCCGGGACAGGGTTGACACCGGGGAGCTGTTTTTT. Drawing the rest from reference TRBV28 and TRBJ2-2, the complete variable domain is DVKVTQSSRYLVKRTGEKVFLECVQDMDHENMFWYRQDPGLGLRLIYFSYDVKMKEKGDIPEGYSVSREKKERFSLILESASTNQTSMYLCASTRDRVDTGELFFGEGSRLTVL.

The chain employs TRBV5-5 and TRBJ1-1; perhaps TRBD1 as D (6 bases). Trimming took 3 bases from V and 3 from J, leaving 21 bases between them. Per the germline V gene, CDR1 is SGHKS and CDR2 is YYEKEE (reference sequence). CDR3 length: 17 residues. As DNA, the CDR3 is TGTGCCAGCAGCTCCAGGGGCGGGTGGGAAAGAGACACTGAAGCTTTCTTT. Translation gives CASSSRGGWERDTEAFF.

The V call is TRBV5-1, the J call TRBJ2-7; no definite D call. The CDR3 has 12 residues. V lost 4 bases, J lost 2 bases, and 7 bases lay in between. Germline loops: CDR1 SGHRS, CDR2 YFSETQ. Here the CDR3 reads CASSDTTYEQYF. The CDR3 DNA is TGCGCCAGCAGCGACACAACCTACGAGCAGTACTTC.

The V and J genes are TRBV19 and TRBJ2-2, with TRBD2 as a possible D gene (6 bases). V shed 1 base and J shed 7 bases, with 7 bases lying between them. There are 13 residues in the CDR3. The germline CDR1 and CDR2 sequences are LNHDA and SQIVND (reference sequence). The CDR3 region is CASSIVEGGELFF. The CDR3 bases are TGTGCCAGTAGTATAGTGGAGGGCGGGGAGCTGTTTTTT.

The chain joins TRBV5-1 to TRBJ2-7; perhaps TRBD2 as D (5 bases). This CDR3 spans 15 amino acids. V lost 0 bases and J 2 bases, leaving 12 bases between the germline ends. Germline CDR1 is SGHRS and CDR2 is YFSETQ. The CDR3 loop is CASSLEYRGTYEQYF. The CDR3 region has the DNA TGCGCCAGCAGCTTGGAGTATCGGGGTACCTACGAGCAGTACTTC.